This T cell receptor (beta chain) is drawn from a study of healthy donors' naive CD4 and CD8 T cells. At the level of the study: TCR alpha primers covered all functional IMGT alpha gene variants.

Each TCR library used around 500 ng of total RNA and a linear amplification protocol. Via MiXCR, TCRdb re-called the reads, giving one row per CDR3 protein. The table records approximately 180,000 distinct CDR3 sequences, around 80% of them present only once. Study results and limitations: About 13% of CD4/CD8 propensity variance appeared explained by V, J and CDR3 charge.

Comment on this clonotype: Its antigen is not identified.

The CDR3 length is 16 residues. Trimming took off 3 bases at V and 3 bases at J, with 19 bases between the two ends. The germline CDR1 and CDR2 sequences are SGHKS and YYEKEE (reference sequence). The chain joins TRBV5-5 to TRBJ2-7; D not resolved. Sequenced input: naive CD4+ and CD8+ T cells sorted from blood, pooled from several donors. This receptor was identified in a pool of human donors in good health; the sample pools cells from several healthy donors. The CDR3 loop reads CASSSSSAGPLYEQYF. The CDR3 DNA reads as TGTGCCAGCAGCTCAAGCTCCGCCGGACCTCTCTACGAGCAGTACTTC.